The rows below give T cell receptor beta chains drawn from one sample of a study of cytomegalovirus exposure and HLA in healthy donors. Libraries were prepared by immunoSEQ multiplex PCR; TCRdb keeps only in-frame clonotypes and omits some of them. The table includes 150,000 to 200,000 clones, over 75% detected once. The sequenced material came from PBMCs. These receptors came from a girl in the first two years of life in good health and CMV-seronegative. Each CDR3 is given with its conserved first and last residue. The D gene is left open where the match is weak. A row's size may be missing; if present it is once, few, many or a size class.

J	length	size	D	V	CDR3	DNA
TRBJ2-7	15	NA	NA	TRBV4-1	CASSQEPQGGSRLVF	TGCGCCAGCAGCCAAGAACCACAAGGGGGATCTCGCCTGGTCTTC
TRBJ2-7	14	NA	NA	TRBV4-1	CASSQARAISEQYF	TGCGCCAGCAGCCAAGCCCGCGCTATCTCCGAGCAGTACTTC
TRBJ2-1	14	NA	TRBD2	TRBV5-1	CASSFGTSVEEQFF	TGCGCCAGCAGCTTTGGGACTAGCGTGGAGGAGCAGTTCTTC
TRBJ1-1	14	few	TRBD1	TRBV5-4	CASSLVDRGTEAFF	TGTGCCAGCAGCTTGGTCGACAGGGGGACCGAAGCTTTCTTT
TRBJ1-5	15	once	TRBD1	TRBV6-1	CASSGGGTGEQPQHF	TGTGCCAGCAGTGGGGGCGGGACAGGGGAACAGCCCCAGCATTTT
TRBJ2-3	16	once	TRBD2	TRBV5-1	CASSTGLAESTDTQYF	TGCGCCAGCAGCACCGGACTAGCCGAGTCGACAGATACGCAGTATTTT
TRBJ2-3	13	NA	NA	TRBV5-1	CASSLGSGDTQYF	TGCGCCAGCAGCTTGGGCTCGGGGGATACGCAGTATTTT
TRBJ1-2	14	NA	TRBD1	TRBV7-9	CASSLAQGGDRYTF	TGTGCCAGCAGCTTAGCACAGGGGGGGGATCGCTACACCTTC
TRBJ2-5	19	NA	TRBD1	TRBV9	CASSVAGAGGTDSQETQYF	TGTGCCAGCAGCGTAGCGGGGGCAGGGGGCACGGACAGCCAAGAGACCCAGTACTTC
TRBJ2-5	15	once	NA	TRBV14	CASSQDRQGFVTQYF	TGTGCCAGCAGCCAAGACAGGCAGGGGTTTGTGACCCAGTACTTC
TRBJ2-5	18	NA	TRBD2	TRBV27	CASSSPTLYYGRDETQYF	TGTGCCAGCAGTTCACCCACATTGTATTACGGGAGGGACGAGACCCAGTACTTC
TRBJ2-1	14	NA	TRBD1	TRBV7-9	CASSPGTGYNEQFF	TGTGCCAGCAGCCCAGGGACAGGGTACAATGAGCAGTTCTTC
TRBJ2-1	15	NA	NA	TRBV30	CAWSHKGGIPNEQFF	TGTGCCTGGAGCCACAAGGGGGGGATACCCAATGAGCAGTTCTTC
TRBJ1-2	11	NA	TRBD1	TRBV30	CAWGQGRGYTF	TGTGCCTGGGGACAGGGGCGAGGCTACACCTTC
TRBJ1-1	13	NA	NA	TRBV14	CASSKGINTEAFF	TGTGCCAGCAGCAAGGGGATTAACACTGAAGCTTTCTTT
TRBJ1-2	11	once	TRBD1	TRBV7-3	CASKTGDGYTF	TGTGCCAGTAAGACAGGGGACGGCTACACCTTC
TRBJ2-4	15	NA	TRBD2	TRBV4-2	CASGEKGLAGNIQYF	TGTGCCAGCGGTGAGAAGGGACTAGCCGGAAACATTCAGTACTTC
TRBJ1-5	14	NA	NA	TRBV27	CASSFISGNQPQHF	TGTGCCAGCAGTTTCATTTCGGGCAATCAGCCCCAGCATTTT
TRBJ2-3	13	NA	NA	TRBV6-1	CASIRENTDTQYF	TGTGCCAGCATCCGGGAAAATACAGATACGCAGTATTTT
TRBJ2-7	14	NA	NA	TRBV2	CASSYSGLLNEQYF	TGTGCCAGCAGTTATAGCGGCCTCTTGAACGAGCAGTACTTC
TRBJ2-3	12	NA	NA	TRBV7-9	CASSLLADTQYF	TGTGCCAGCAGCTTACTTGCAGATACGCAGTATTTT
TRBJ1-5	15	NA	NA	TRBV4-1	CASSQESGGGQPQHF	TGCGCCAGCAGCCAAGAGTCGGGGGGCGGGCAGCCCCAGCATTTT
TRBJ2-7	14	NA	TRBD2	TRBV9	CASSGLAVSYEQYF	TGTGCCAGCAGCGGACTAGCGGTCTCCTACGAGCAGTACTTC
TRBJ2-1	18	NA	NA	TRBV29-1	CSVLGRQQKFSSYNEQFF	TGCAGCGTTTTGGGGAGGCAGCAGAAATTTAGCTCCTACAATGAGCAGTTCTTC
TRBJ2-1	19	NA	NA	TRBV14	CASSQDPRMAAWGVNEQFF	TGTGCCAGCAGCCAAGATCCGAGAATGGCAGCGTGGGGAGTCAATGAGCAGTTCTTC
TRBJ2-7	11	NA	NA	TRBV6-1	CASSEGQGQYF	TGTGCCAGCAGTGAAGGGCAGGGGCAGTACTTC